The entry below describes one T cell receptor beta chain. No antigen is known for it. This may be a read error: a much more frequent sequence differs by one nucleotide. Germline values: CDR1 LGHDT, CDR2 YNNKEL (reference sequence). This CDR3 has 14 amino acids. This specimen belongs to a study of post-analysis software for immune sequencing data. Overall study context: Recorded disease courses covered relapsing-remitting, secondary progressive and progressive-relapsing multiple sclerosis. Some patients had no subtype annotation. General study findings and limits: Included in a set of five TRBV segments more frequent in patients than controls were TRBV5-6, TRBV5-1 and TRBV20-1. Strong co-clustering by F measure linked samples that shared a preparation batch.

Unique molecular identifiers had been added to the TCR beta cDNA libraries. TCRdb processed the PCR reads anew with MiXCR; each CDR3 protein has one entry. Among roughly 200,000 distinct CDR3 sequences listed, over 25% were seen once. The genes are TRBV3-1 and TRBJ2-7; 9 bases match TRBD1. The specimen was blood. This clonotype was obtained from a girl aged 2-17 years with multiple sclerosis. The CDR3 loop is CASSQAGQGYEQDF. CDR3 DNA: TGTGCCAGCAGCCAAGCCGGACAGGGGTACGAGCAGGACTTC.